The 30 T cell receptor beta chains below were found in one sample sequenced in a study of beta chain features in type 1 diabetes. The study's findings and limits: Shorter TCRB CDR3s, moderately but significantly so, marked every one of the four CD4+ subsets in Type 1 diabetes patients.

These receptors lack a known antigen. What was sequenced were expressed TCRB transcripts, since all of the isolated RNA had been reverse transcribed. Here immunoSEQ multiplex PCR was the method, and the copy in TCRdb shows in-frame clones only, minus some. This sample has about 650,000 clones, with around 12% found just once. Sequencing was carried out using naive CD4+ T cells from blood. The receptors shown here come from a man aged 25-40 years with type 1 diabetes.

This clone was found a few times. V and J are TRBV2 and TRBJ2-3; D might be TRBD1 (6 bases). The length of the CDR3 is 15 residues. V was shortened by 5 bases and J by 2 bases, with 14 bases between the two germline ends. CDR1 is SNHLY, CDR2 FYNNEI, per germline. CDR3 bases: TGTGCCAGCAGTCGCGGACAGCGAGACACAGATACGCAGTATTTT. It is translated as CASSRGQRDTDTQYF.

V and J are TRBV7-2 and TRBJ1-3, with D uncertain. This CDR3 spans 13 amino acids. The V end was cut by 5 bases, the J end by 1 base, with 6 bases between. Germline CDR1 reads SGHTA; CDR2 reads FQGNSA. The CDR3 protein is CASSTGSGNTIYF. CDR3 DNA sequence: TGTGCCAGCAGCACCGGGTCTGGAAACACCATATATTTT.

This clone was observed a few times. The rearrangement links TRBV18 to TRBJ1-4; no definite D call. The CDR3 loop spans 15 amino acids. Germline-derived CDR1 and CDR2 are KGHSH and LQKENI. Trimming took off 1 base at V and 0 bases at J, with 6 bases between the two ends. DNA for the CDR3: TGTGCCAGCTCACCACAGGTTGCAACTAATGAAAAACTGTTTTTT. Its protein is CASSPQVATNEKLFF.

This clone has just a few counts. The chain joins TRBV30 to TRBJ1-2; D remains ambiguous. The CDR3 spans 9 residues. Germline V lookup: CDR1 GTSNPN, CDR2 SVGIG (reference sequence). Trimming took off 2 bases at V and 7 bases at J, with 2 bases between the two ends. CDR3 in amino acids: CAWSPGYTF. The CDR3, as DNA: TGTGCCTGGAGTCCTGGCTACACCTTC.

The sample holds a few counts of this clone. The genes are TRBV27 and TRBJ1-1; possibly TRBD1 for D (5 bases). Trimming cost V 3 bases and J 1 base, with 18 bases left between them. Per the germline V gene, CDR1 is MNHEY and CDR2 is SMNVEV (reference sequence). This CDR3 region has 17 residues. The CDR3 DNA is TGTGCCAGCAGTTTCCTCCGGGACCGAAAGGCGAACACTGAAGCTTTCTTT. Translating it yields CASSFLRDRKANTEAFF.

The chain employs TRBV5-4 and TRBJ2-1, with no clear D. Germline V lookup: CDR1 SGHNT, CDR2 YYREEE (reference sequence). Trimming left V 4 bases short and J 3 bases short, with 17 bases between. There are 16 residues in the CDR3. The chain's CDR3 is CASSPFLSAVYNEQFF. The CDR3 DNA sequence: TGTGCCAGCAGCCCTTTCTTGAGCGCGGTCTACAATGAGCAGTTCTTC.

The chain is built from TRBV5-4 and TRBJ1-2; the match to TRBD1 covers 9 bases. Germline lookup yields CDR1 SGHNT and CDR2 YYREEE (reference sequence). CDR3 length: 15 amino acids. The V gene end was trimmed by 2 bases and the J gene end by 2 bases; junction bases not matched to a gene: 4. Written as DNA, the CDR3 is TGTGCCAGCAGCTTCCGGACAGGGGAAAACTATGGCTACACCTTC. Amino acids: CASSFRTGENYGYTF. Together with reference TRBV5-4 and TRBJ1-2, the CDR3 gives the full variable domain: ETGVTQSPTHLIKTRGQQVTLRCSSQSGHNTVSWYQQALGQGPQFIFQYYREEENGRGNFPPRFSGLQFPNYSSELNVNALELDDSALYLCASSFRTGENYGYTFGSGTRLTVV.

The J gene is TRBJ2-3, the V gene TRBV4-3; a possible D gene is TRBD2 (7 bases). With 0 bases removed from V and 0 bases from J, the gap between germline ends came to 16 bases. In germline, CDR1 is LGHNA, CDR2 YSLEER. CDR3 length equals 18 residues. CDR3 region: CASSQEPGGQTSTDTQYF. The DNA of the CDR3 is TGCGCCAGCAGCCAAGAGCCGGGGGGCCAGACTAGCACAGATACGCAGTATTTT.

This clone was seen a handful of times. The genes are TRBV4-3 and TRBJ2-3, with 10 bases aligning to TRBD2. The CDR3 consists of 17 residues. Germline lookup yields CDR1 LGHNA and CDR2 YSLEER. Unmatched junction bases numbered 8, after V lost 3 bases and J lost 2 bases. The CDR3 loop is CASSQSPSGGNTDTQYF. CDR3 DNA sequence: TGCGCCAGCAGCCAGTCCCCTAGCGGGGGAAACACAGATACGCAGTATTTT.

This chain uses TRBV5-4 with TRBJ2-5, with D perhaps TRBD2 (5 bases). V gave up 4 bases and J gave up 5 bases, with 12 bases separating them. The CDR3 length is 13 residues. Germline loops: CDR1 SGHNT, CDR2 YYREEE (reference sequence). The CDR3 region has the DNA TGTGCCAGCAGCCTGTACGGGAAGGAGACCCAGTACTTC. This translates into CASSLYGKETQYF. Combining the CDR3 with reference TRBV5-4 and TRBJ2-5 gives the whole variable domain ETGVTQSPTHLIKTRGQQVTLRCSSQSGHNTVSWYQQALGQGPQFIFQYYREEENGRGNFPPRFSGLQFPNYSSELNVNALELDDSALYLCASSLYGKETQYFGPGTRLLVL.

The chain recombines TRBV28 with TRBJ2-3, with 7 bases that match TRBD1. The CDR3 is 15 amino acids. The germline gives CDR1 MDHEN, CDR2 SYDVKM. The trim removed 5 bases at V and 5 bases at J, leaving 10 bases unmatched. The CDR3 loop is CASSLIRQGGDTQYF. For the CDR3, the DNA is TGTGCCAGCAGTCTCATTCGACAGGGCGGAGATACGCAGTATTTT.

V is TRBV6-6 and J is TRBJ2-1, with D perhaps TRBD2 (6 bases). The germline V gene encodes CDR1 MNHNY and CDR2 SVGAGI (reference sequence). V dropped 4 bases and J dropped 3 bases, with 13 bases sitting between them. CDR3 length: 15 residues. CDR3 bases: TGTGCCAGCAGTTTGGAGGGCACGAGCTACAATGAGCAGTTCTTC. Its translation: CASSLEGTSYNEQFF.

This clone has a handful of counts. This chain connects TRBV11-3 to TRBJ2-7, with 7 bases aligning to TRBD2. The CDR3 has 12 amino acids. Germline loops: CDR1 SGHNT, CDR2 YENEEA. Losses at the gene ends were 4 bases for V and 7 bases for J; bases not matched to a gene: 4. CDR3 sequence reads: CASSSGGEEQYF. The CDR3 DNA reads as TGTGCCAGCAGCTCGGGGGGTGAAGAGCAGTACTTC.

This clone was found many times. The chain combines TRBV29-1 with TRBJ2-1; TRBD2 matches 10 bases. The CDR3 totals 13 residues. V lost 3 bases to trimming and J lost 6 bases; unmatched junction nucleotides: 2. Germline V gene lookup returns CDR1 SQVTM and CDR2 ANQGSEA. DNA of the CDR3: TGCAGCGTTGAGACTAGCGGGCCCAATGAGCAGTTCTTC. Translation gives CSVETSGPNEQFF.

The rearrangement uses TRBV9 and TRBJ1-5; no firm D call. The CDR3 sequence is 15 residues long. Germline CDR1 is SGDLS and CDR2 is YYNGEE. V dropped 0 bases and J dropped 0 bases, with 7 bases sitting between them. In DNA form, the CDR3 reads TGTGCCAGCAGCGTAGTTCCTCATAGCAATCAGCCCCAGCATTTT. Residues: CASSVVPHSNQPQHF.

This clone was seen more than once but under ten times. The chain carries TRBV7-2 and TRBJ2-7; possible D gene TRBD1, 6 bases. Trimming cost V 1 base and J 2 bases, with 15 bases left between them. Germline loops: CDR1 SGHTA, CDR2 FQGNSA. The CDR3 loop spans 16 amino acids. The CDR3 DNA reads TGTGCCAGCAGCTTAGTCGCCGGACAGAAACCCTACGAGCAGTACTTC. Residues: CASSLVAGQKPYEQYF.

The chain has TRBV7-6 and TRBJ2-7; possibly TRBD1 or TRBD2 for D (6 bases each). V dropped 5 bases and J dropped 3 bases, with 14 bases sitting between them. This CDR3 spans 14 amino acids. Germline CDR1 and CDR2: SGHVS and FNYEAQ. CDR3 DNA: TGTGCCAGCAGCCACGGGGGACAAGGCTACGAGCAGTACTTC. As protein: CASSHGGQGYEQYF.

This clone was detected a few times. The chain employs TRBV6-5 and TRBJ1-5; tentative D call: TRBD1 (5 bases). The germline V gene encodes CDR1 MNHEY and CDR2 SVGAGI. Trimming took off 6 bases at V and 3 bases at J, with 9 bases between the two ends. CDR3 length: 13 residues. CDR3 sequence reads: CASSDRDNQPQHF. CDR3 DNA sequence: TGTGCCAGCAGCGACAGAGACAATCAGCCCCAGCATTTT.

The rearrangement joins TRBV7-8 to TRBJ2-5, with 7 bases fitting TRBD1. V shed 4 bases and J 4 bases; nucleotides not matched to a gene: 3. This CDR3 contains 13 residues. CDR1 is SGHVS and CDR2 is FQNEAQ in the germline V gene. The CDR3 protein is CASSSDRAETQYF. CDR3 coding DNA: TGTGCCAGCAGCTCAGACAGGGCAGAGACCCAGTACTTC.

The CDR3 protein is CASSQELGGYGYTF. In DNA form, the CDR3 reads TGCGCCAGCAGCCAAGAGCTAGGCGGCTATGGCTACACCTTC. The chain joins TRBV4-3 to TRBJ1-2; unclear D gene. V lost 0 bases, J lost 4 bases, and 9 bases lay in between. CDR1 is LGHNA, CDR2 YSLEER, per germline. The CDR3 is made up of 14 amino acids.

The chain uses TRBV15 and TRBJ1-2; no clear D gene. This CDR3 region has 13 residues. With 0 bases removed from V and 4 bases from J, the gap between germline ends came to 6 bases. Germline lookup yields CDR1 LNHNV and CDR2 YYDKDF (reference sequence). CDR3 DNA sequence: TGTGCCACCAGCAGAGACCGTGGCTATGGCTACACCTTC. Protein sequence: CATSRDRGYGYTF.

V is TRBV29-1 and J is TRBJ1-6, with D possibly TRBD1 on 6 matching bases. Germline CDR1 SQVTM, CDR2 ANQGSEA. The CDR3 runs to 12 residues. The V and J ends lost 4 bases and 5 bases respectively, with 6 bases between them. The CDR3 loop is CSVGQDNSPLHF. DNA of the CDR3: TGCAGCGTTGGACAGGATAATTCACCCCTCCACTTT.

In its sample, this clone was seen a few times. This rearrangement joins TRBV9 to TRBJ1-5; 7 nucleotides align to TRBD1. The trim removed 4 bases at V and 0 bases at J, leaving 7 bases unmatched. Looked up from germline, CDR1 is SGDLS and CDR2 is YYNGEE. CDR3 length equals 16 residues. CDR3 amino acids: CASSPGGVYSNQPQHF. In nucleotides, the CDR3 is TGTGCCAGCAGCCCAGGGGGAGTATATAGCAATCAGCCCCAGCATTTT.

V gene TRBV29-1 combines with J gene TRBJ2-7, with D possibly being TRBD1 (6 bases). This CDR3 spans 13 amino acids. V dropped 0 bases and J dropped 5 bases, with 11 bases sitting between them. Germline V gene data show CDR1 as SQVTM and CDR2 as ANQGSEA. CDR3 region: CSVEDPAGDEQYF. Here the CDR3 DNA reads TGCAGCGTTGAAGATCCAGCAGGGGACGAGCAGTACTTC.

This clone has only a few counts. The V gene is TRBV14, the J gene TRBJ2-1, with 7 bases identical to TRBD1. After removal of 1 base from V and 4 bases from J, the junction contained 13 bases not matched to a gene. Looked up from germline, CDR1 is SGHDN and CDR2 is FVKESK. This CDR3 is built from 18 residues. The CDR3 here is CASSQAPLQGPLYNEQFF. CDR3 nucleotide sequence: TGTGCCAGCAGCCAAGCCCCACTACAGGGGCCGCTATACAATGAGCAGTTCTTC. Based on the CDR3 plus reference TRBV14 and TRBJ2-1, the full variable domain is EAGVTQFPSHSVIEKGQTVTLRCDPISGHDNLYWYRRVMGKEIKFLLHFVKESKQDESGMPNNRFLAERTGGTYSTLKVQPAELEDSGVYFCASSQAPLQGPLYNEQFFGPGTRLTVL.

The gene calls are TRBV25-1 and TRBJ2-5; D unresolved. Germline-derived CDR1 and CDR2 are MGHDK and SYGVNS. Trimming shortened V by 1 base and J by 4 bases, and 10 bases separated the two germline ends. CDR3 size: 14 residues. The CDR3 DNA follows: TGTGCCAGCAGTGAATCCCAGCAGCGAGAGACCCAGTACTTC. It yields the protein CASSESQQRETQYF.

V usage is TRBV14 and J usage is TRBJ1-2; 9 positions agree with TRBD1. Per the germline V gene, CDR1 is SGHDN and CDR2 is FVKESK. The junction had 5 bases not matched to a gene; V was cut back by 4 bases and J by 2 bases. This CDR3 is built from 15 residues. Here the CDR3 reads CASSLGTGPNYGYTF. CDR3 nucleotide sequence: TGTGCCAGCAGCCTTGGGACAGGGCCCAACTATGGCTACACCTTC.

Comments on this clone: The junction differs from germline at one of its ends, possibly a read error. The chain has TRBV6-5 and TRBJ2-7, with D possibly being TRBD1 or TRBD2 (5 bases each). CDR1 and CDR2 from the germline V gene are MNHEY and SVGAGI. CDR3 length: 14 amino acids. CDR3 amino acids: CAISDYQGYYEQYF. In nucleotides, the CDR3 is TGTGCCATCAGTGACTATCAGGGCTACTACGAGCAGTACTTC.

The rearrangement uses TRBV19 and TRBJ2-4; 9 nucleotides match TRBD1. The CDR3 is made up of 18 amino acids. Germline CDR1 is LNHDA and CDR2 is SQIVND (reference sequence). V was clipped by 6 bases and J by 2 bases; unmatched bases: 14. The CDR3 spells CASSHRRDRVDSKNIQYF. The DNA of the CDR3 is TGTGCCAGTAGCCACAGACGGGACAGGGTGGATTCCAAAAACATTCAGTACTTC.

The sample holds a few counts of this clone. Other DNA sequences in this specimen translate into the identical CDR3. V and J are TRBV11-2 and TRBJ2-5; D gene unclear. Germline loops: CDR1 SGHAT, CDR2 FQNNGV. Trimming took off 1 base at V and 5 bases at J, with 5 bases between the two ends. This CDR3 comprises 12 residues. The CDR3: CASSLVTETQYF. Here the CDR3 DNA reads TGTGCCAGCAGCTTAGTAACGGAGACCCAGTACTTC.